The clone carrying this T cell receptor beta chain was detected many times. No antigen is known for it. The germline CDR1 and CDR2 sequences are SGHTA and FQGNSA. This CDR3 contains 15 residues. Unmatched junction bases numbered 5, after V lost 5 bases and J lost 0 bases. One entry per CDR3 protein results from TCRdb running MiXCR on the reads. The table has fewer than 300,000 distinct CDR3 sequences, 25% seen once. This sample is drawn from a study of T cell repertoires in cytomegalovirus infection. General observations from the study: Carriers of CMV plus the relevant HLA were identified by cumulative public TCR beta family frequency.

This receptor was obtained from a human donor in good health (CMV status not recorded). Some clones in this sample may be carry-over from other donors' samples. The sample comprised PBMCs. The gene calls are TRBV7-2 and TRBJ2-7, with TRBD1 matching over 9 bases. CDR3 DNA sequence: TGTGCCAGCAGCCGTTCGGGACAGGGCTCCTACGAGCAGTACTTC. This encodes CASSRSGQGSYEQYF.